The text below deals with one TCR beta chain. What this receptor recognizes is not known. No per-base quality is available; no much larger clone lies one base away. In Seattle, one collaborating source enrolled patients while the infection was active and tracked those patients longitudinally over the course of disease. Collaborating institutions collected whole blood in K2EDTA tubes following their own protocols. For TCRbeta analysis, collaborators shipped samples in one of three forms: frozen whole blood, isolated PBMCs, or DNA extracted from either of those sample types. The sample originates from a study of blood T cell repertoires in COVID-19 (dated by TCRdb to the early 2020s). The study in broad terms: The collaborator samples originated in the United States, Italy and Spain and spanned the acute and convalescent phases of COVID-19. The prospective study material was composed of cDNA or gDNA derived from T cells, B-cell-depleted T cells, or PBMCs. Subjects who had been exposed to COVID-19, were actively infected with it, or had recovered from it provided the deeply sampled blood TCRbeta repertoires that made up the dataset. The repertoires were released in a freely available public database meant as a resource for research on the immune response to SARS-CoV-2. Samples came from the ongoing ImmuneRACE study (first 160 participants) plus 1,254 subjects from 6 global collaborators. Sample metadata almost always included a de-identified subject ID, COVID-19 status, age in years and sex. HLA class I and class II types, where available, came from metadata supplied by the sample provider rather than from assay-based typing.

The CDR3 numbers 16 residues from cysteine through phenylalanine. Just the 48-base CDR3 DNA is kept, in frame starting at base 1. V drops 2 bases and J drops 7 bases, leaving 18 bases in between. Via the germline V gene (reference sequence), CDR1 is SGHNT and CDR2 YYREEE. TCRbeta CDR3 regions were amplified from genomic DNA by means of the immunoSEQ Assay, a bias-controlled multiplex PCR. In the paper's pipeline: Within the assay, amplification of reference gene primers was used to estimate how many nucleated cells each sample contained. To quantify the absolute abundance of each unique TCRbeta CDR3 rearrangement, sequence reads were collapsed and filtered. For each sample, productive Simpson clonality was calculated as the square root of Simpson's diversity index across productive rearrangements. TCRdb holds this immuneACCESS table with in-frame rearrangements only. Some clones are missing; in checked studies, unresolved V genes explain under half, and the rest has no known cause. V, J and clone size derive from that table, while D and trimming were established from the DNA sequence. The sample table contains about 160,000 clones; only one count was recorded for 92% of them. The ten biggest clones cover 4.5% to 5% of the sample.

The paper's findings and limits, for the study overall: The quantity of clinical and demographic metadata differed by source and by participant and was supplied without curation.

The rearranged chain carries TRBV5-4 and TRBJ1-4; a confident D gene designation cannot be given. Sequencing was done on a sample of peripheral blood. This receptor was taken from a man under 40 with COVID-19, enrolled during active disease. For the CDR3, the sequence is CASSFVGKGFGEKLFF. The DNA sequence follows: TGTGCCAGCAGCTTTGTCGGGAAGGGTTTTGGTGAAAAACTGTTTTTT.